This record concerns one T cell receptor (beta chain) sequence. Measured with immunoSEQ multiplex PCR; TCRdb has only the in-frame clones, and not every one. Of some 240,000 clones in the sample, roughly 90% are singletons; the top ten hold more than 5.5%. The data originate from a study of blood T cell repertoires in COVID-19. Overall study: PBMCs, B-cell-depleted T cells, or T cells provided the cDNA or gDNA that made up the material.

Sequencing used peripheral blood. The sequence was collected from a man in his sixties who had recovered from COVID-19.

CDR3 residues: CAISYGQGGGSGNTIYF. The CDR3 nucleotides read TGTGCCATCAGCTACGGACAGGGCGGGGGCTCTGGAAACACCATATATTTT. This rearrangement joins TRBV10-3 to TRBJ1-3, with 8 positions matching TRBD1. Unmatched junction bases numbered 10, after V lost 6 bases and J lost 0 bases. Per germline, CDR1 ENHRY and CDR2 SYGVKD. The CDR3 covers 17 residues.